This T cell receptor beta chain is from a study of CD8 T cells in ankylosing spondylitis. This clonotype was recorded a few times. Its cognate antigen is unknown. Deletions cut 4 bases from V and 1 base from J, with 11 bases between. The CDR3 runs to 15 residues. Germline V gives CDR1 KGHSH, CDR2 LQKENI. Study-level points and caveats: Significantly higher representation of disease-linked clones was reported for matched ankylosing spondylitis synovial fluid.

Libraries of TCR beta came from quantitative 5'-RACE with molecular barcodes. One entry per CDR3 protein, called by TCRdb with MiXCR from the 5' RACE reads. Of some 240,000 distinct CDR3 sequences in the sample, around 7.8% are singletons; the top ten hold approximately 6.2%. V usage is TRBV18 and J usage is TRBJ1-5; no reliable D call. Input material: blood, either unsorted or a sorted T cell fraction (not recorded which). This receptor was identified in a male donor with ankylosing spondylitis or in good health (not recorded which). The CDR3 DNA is TGTGCCAGCTCACAAGGCGAATTGAGCAATCAGCCCCAGCATTTT. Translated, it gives CASSQGELSNQPQHF.